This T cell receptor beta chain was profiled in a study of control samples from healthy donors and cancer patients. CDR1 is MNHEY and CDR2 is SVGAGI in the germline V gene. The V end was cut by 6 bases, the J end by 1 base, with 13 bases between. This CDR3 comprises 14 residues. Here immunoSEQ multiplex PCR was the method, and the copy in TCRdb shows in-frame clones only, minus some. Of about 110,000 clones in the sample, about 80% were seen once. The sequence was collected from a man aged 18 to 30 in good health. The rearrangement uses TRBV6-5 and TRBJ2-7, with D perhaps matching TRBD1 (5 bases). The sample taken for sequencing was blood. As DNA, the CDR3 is TGTGCCAGCAGCCCGAGGACACATTCCTACGAGCAGTACTTC. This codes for CASSPRTHSYEQYF.